The 26 T cell receptor beta chains below come from one sample, sequenced in a study of T-cell reconstitution after alpha-beta-depleted transplantation in children. Researchers prepared the TCRbeta library using unique molecular identifiers, the study reports. Each CDR3 protein is one row after TCRdb ran MiXCR on the PCR reads. This table has hundreds of thousands of distinct CDR3 sequences, less than 9% appearing once. Source: PBMCs, mostly from graft donor cells, taken 180 days after TCRalphabeta/CD19-depleted stem cell transplant. These receptors were taken from a male patient aged 10-17 years who had a stem cell transplant for acute lymphoblastic leukemia, so the T cells may come from the graft donor.

This clonotype appeared many times. The chain is built from TRBV27 and TRBJ1-5, with 7 bases identical to TRBD1. The CDR3 has 15 amino acids. V was clipped by 4 bases and J by 5 bases; unmatched bases: 8. CDR1 MNHEY and CDR2 SMNVEV come from the germline V gene (reference sequence). This CDR3 reads CASSSRDSYYQPQHF. The CDR3, as DNA: TGTGCCAGCAGTTCTCGGGACAGCTACTATCAGCCCCAGCATTTT.

The rearrangement uses TRBV5-4 and TRBJ2-1; 14 bases are shared with TRBD2. The ends lost 4 bases at V and 7 bases at J; junction bases unmatched: 4. CDR3 length: 15 amino acids. Germline V gene lookup returns CDR1 SGHNT and CDR2 YYREEE (reference sequence). This chain's CDR3 is CASSHGTSGRNEQFF. The CDR3 coding sequence is TGTGCCAGCAGCCATGGGACTAGCGGGAGAAATGAGCAGTTCTTC. The full variable domain, its missing parts supplied by reference TRBV5-4 and TRBJ2-1, is ETGVTQSPTHLIKTRGQQVTLRCSSQSGHNTVSWYQQALGQGPQFIFQYYREEENGRGNFPPRFSGLQFPNYSSELNVNALELDDSALYLCASSHGTSGRNEQFFGPGTRLTVL.

This chain joins TRBV28 and TRBJ1-2, with D uncertain. The V gene lost 2 bases and the J gene lost 4 bases, with 17 bases spanning the gap. Germline V gene sequence: CDR1 MDHEN, CDR2 SYDVKM. CDR3 size: 16 residues. The CDR3 here is CASSLGPLTVFYGYTF. The CDR3 DNA is TGTGCCAGCAGTTTAGGCCCTTTAACAGTGTTCTATGGCTACACCTTC.

The table lists this clonotype with many counts. The chain recombines TRBV20-1 with TRBJ2-3; 9 positions match TRBD2. Germline loops: CDR1 DFQATT, CDR2 SNEGSKA (reference sequence). This CDR3 has 13 amino acids. CDR3 sequence reads: CSMLAGGTDTQYF. For the CDR3, the DNA is TGCAGCATGTTAGCGGGAGGCACAGATACGCAGTATTTT.

The chain is built from TRBV6-1 and TRBJ1-1, with 8 bases aligning to TRBD1. Germline V gives CDR1 MNHNS, CDR2 SASEGT. The CDR3 has 14 amino acids. V lost 4 bases, J lost 4 bases, and 5 bases stayed unmatched. The CDR3, as DNA: TGTGCCAGCAGTGGGCGACAGGGGACCACTGAAGCTTTCTTT. This translates into CASSGRQGTTEAFF.

This clonotype was recorded at least ten times. The chain links TRBV4-1 to TRBJ2-1; D uncertain. Germline V lookup: CDR1 MGHRA, CDR2 YSYEKL. Trimming pared 7 bases from V and 5 bases from J, leaving 18 bases between. The CDR3 runs to 15 residues. The CDR3 DNA reads as TGCGCCAGCACCCCAGTTCGTGTGGCGGACAATGAGCAGTTCTTC. It translates to CASTPVRVADNEQFF.

This clonotype was observed many times. This sequence joins TRBV7-9 and TRBJ2-5; maybe TRBD1 (5 bases). Per the germline V gene, CDR1 is SEHNR and CDR2 is FQNEAQ (reference sequence). The length of the CDR3 is 13 residues. V was clipped by 3 bases and J by 5 bases, with 10 bases between them. CDR3 DNA sequence: TGTGCCAGCAGCTTTGTCAGGGATGAGACCCAGTACTTC. Translation gives CASSFVRDETQYF.

Of note for this clonotype: This may be a read error: a much more frequent sequence differs by one nucleotide. This chain connects TRBV24-1 to TRBJ1-2; D gene uncertain. Looked up from germline, CDR1 is KGHDR and CDR2 is SFDVKD. CDR3 size: 13 residues. CDR3 residues: CATSGTLNHGNTF. Written as DNA, the CDR3 is TGTGCCACCAGTGGAACCCTCAACCATGGCAACACCTTC.

V usage is TRBV18 and J usage is TRBJ1-2; a possible D gene is TRBD1 (5 bases). From germline, CDR1 is KGHSH and CDR2 LQKENI. V dropped 4 bases and J dropped 4 bases, with 13 bases sitting between them. CDR3 length equals 14 residues. In nucleotides, the CDR3 is TGTGCCAGCTCACTGGGGACGGCACTCTATGGCTACACCTTC. Translating gives CASSLGTALYGYTF.

This clonotype was found many times. The chain combines TRBV29-1 with TRBJ2-1; no firm D call. V lost 4 bases to trimming and J lost 2 bases, with 12 bases between them. Germline V gene lookup returns CDR1 SQVTM and CDR2 ANQGSEA. CDR3 length: 14 residues. The CDR3 loop reads CSVGQLLAYNEQFF. The CDR3 nucleotides are TGCAGCGTTGGTCAGCTATTAGCCTACAATGAGCAGTTCTTC.

The chain recombines TRBV5-1 with TRBJ2-2, with D perhaps being TRBD1 or TRBD2 (5 bases each). Germline-derived CDR1 and CDR2 are SGHRS and YFSETQ. This CDR3 is built from 16 residues. Deletions cut 2 bases from V and 0 bases from J, with 11 bases between. The CDR3 DNA is TGCGCCAGCAGCTTTTTGGGGACCACGAACACCGGGGAGCTGTTTTTT. Its translation is CASSFLGTTNTGELFF.

This clonotype was seen at least ten times. The chain is built from TRBV10-3 and TRBJ2-5; 8 positions match TRBD1. This CDR3 is 13 amino acids long. Trimming at V came to 9 bases and at J to 5 bases, leaving 8 bases not matched to a gene. Germline CDR1 reads ENHRY; CDR2 reads SYGVKD. Written as DNA, the CDR3 is TGTGCCATATGCCCAGGGGGCTCGGAGACCCAGTACTTC. Protein sequence: CAICPGGSETQYF.

This clonotype occurred many times. This chain uses TRBV5-1 with TRBJ2-7; TRBD1 or TRBD2 may be the D gene (5 bases each). The ends were cut back, 4 bases at V and 5 bases at J, with 16 bases in the middle. This CDR3 comprises 14 residues. Germline values: CDR1 SGHRS, CDR2 YFSETQ. The CDR3 loop reads CASSLHRDAHEQYF. DNA of the CDR3: TGCGCCAGCAGCCTACATAGGGACGCTCACGAGCAGTACTTC.

The sample holds a few counts of this clonotype. CDR3 sequence (DNA): TGTGCCAGCAGCCAAGGGGGAGGGGGGGCCCGAGGTGAGCAGTTCTTC. Its protein is CASSQGGGGARGEQFF. The chain combines TRBV3-1 with TRBJ2-1; D is possibly TRBD2 (7 bases). The V gene lost 1 base and the J gene lost 9 bases, with 19 bases spanning the gap. Germline V gene lookup returns CDR1 LGHDT and CDR2 YNNKEL (reference sequence). The CDR3 extends over 16 amino acids.

Many counts were recorded for this clonotype. CDR3 region: CASSHPGNTEAFF. DNA for the CDR3: TGCGCCAGCAGCCATCCGGGGAACACTGAAGCTTTCTTT. The rearrangement links TRBV4-3 to TRBJ1-1; D is uncertain. In germline, CDR1 is LGHNA, CDR2 YSLEER. The CDR3 runs 13 residues. The V gene lost 3 bases and the J gene lost 1 base, with 6 bases spanning the gap.

The rearrangement uses TRBV6-2 or TRBV6-3 and TRBJ2-7, with unresolved D. V was trimmed by 2 bases and J by 7 bases, leaving 6 bases between them. The CDR3 length is 11 residues. Germline V gives CDR1 MNHEY, CDR2 SVGEGT. The CDR3 loop is CASSYPSEQYF. The CDR3 nucleotides are TGTGCCAGCAGTTACCCCTCTGAGCAGTACTTC.

This clonotype was recorded at least ten times. The V call is TRBV29-1, the J call TRBJ2-4, with 7 positions matching TRBD2. Germline V CDR1 and CDR2: SQVTM, ANQGSEA. The CDR3 spans 13 residues. V lost 3 bases, J lost 1 base, and 0 bases stayed unmatched. For the CDR3, the DNA is TGCAGCGTTGAGGGGGGGGCCAAAAACATTCAGTACTTC. This codes for CSVEGGAKNIQYF.

This clonotype has ten or more counts. This chain connects TRBV6-2 or TRBV6-3 to TRBJ2-7; the match to TRBD2 covers 15 bases. CDR1 and CDR2 from the germline V gene are MNHEY and SVGEGT. V dropped 6 bases and J dropped 4; count of bases not matched to a gene: 4. The CDR3 is made up of 15 amino acids. For the CDR3, the DNA is TGTGCCAGCAGGCACGGGACTAGCGGGAGGTACGAGCAGTACTTC. It yields the protein CASRHGTSGRYEQYF.

This clonotype showed up many times. This chain connects TRBV7-9 to TRBJ2-2; no clear D. Germline loops: CDR1 SEHNR, CDR2 FQNEAQ (reference sequence). The CDR3 has 13 residues. Trimming removed 1 base at V and 6 bases at J, with 6 bases between. CDR3 residues: CASSLGSAGELFF. For the CDR3, the DNA is TGTGCCAGCAGCTTAGGGAGTGCCGGGGAGCTGTTTTTT.

This clonotype was recorded many times. This chain uses TRBV6-5 with TRBJ2-1; 8 bases line up with TRBD2. CDR3 length: 14 amino acids. Germline CDR1 reads MNHEY; CDR2 reads SVGAGI. Losses at the gene ends were 0 bases for V and 7 bases for J; bases not matched to a gene: 2. This CDR3 reads CASSYSSGGNEQFF. CDR3 sequence (DNA): TGTGCCAGCAGTTACTCGTCGGGAGGGAATGAGCAGTTCTTC.

This clonotype was found many times. The chain is built from TRBV23-1 and TRBJ2-1, with 13 bases fitting TRBD2. TRBV23-1 is an ORF; its function is uncertain. The CDR3 consists of 16 residues. V trimming: 4 bases; J trimming: 7 bases; junction bases outside the gene matches: 7. The CDR3 loop is CASSPKGLAGFNEQFF. The CDR3 DNA is TGCGCCAGCAGTCCGAAGGGACTAGCGGGATTTAATGAGCAGTTCTTC.

This clonotype was counted at least ten times. This chain connects TRBV18 to TRBJ2-7; 12 nucleotides line up with TRBD2. Germline values: CDR1 KGHSH, CDR2 LQKENI. The length of the CDR3 is 15 residues. With 6 bases clipped from V and 4 bases from J, the junction kept 7 bases outside the gene matches. Here the CDR3 DNA reads TGTGCCAGCTCGCCTAGCGGGAGGGCCAAATACGAGCAGTACTTC. Protein: CASSPSGRAKYEQYF.

The sample holds many counts of this clonotype. The chain combines TRBV12-3 or TRBV12-4 with TRBJ2-4, with 8 bases identical to TRBD1. This CDR3 contains 15 residues. Trimming at V came to 3 bases and at J to 6 bases, leaving 7 bases not matched to a gene. The CDR3 region is CASSFQRTGRNIQYF. The CDR3 DNA reads TGTGCCAGCAGTTTTCAACGGACAGGGAGAAACATTCAGTACTTC.

This clonotype was counted ten times or more. This chain links TRBV12-5 with TRBJ1-1; the D gene is possibly TRBD1 (6 bases). V was trimmed by 6 bases and J by 4 bases, leaving 21 bases between them. CDR3 length equals 16 residues. Germline values: CDR1 LGHNT, CDR2 FRNRAP. The CDR3 loop is CASGRPPSGASTEAFF. The CDR3 nucleotides read TGTGCTAGTGGCCGGCCCCCCTCAGGGGCAAGCACTGAAGCTTTCTTT.

This clonotype was counted many times. The rearrangement uses TRBV27 and TRBJ2-2, with 12 bases aligning to TRBD1. V gave up 3 bases and J gave up 2 bases; unmatched junction bases: 10. In germline, CDR1 is MNHEY, CDR2 SMNVEV (reference sequence). The CDR3 is made up of 19 amino acids. CDR3 coding DNA: TGTGCCAGCAGTTTGACTCCGGGACAGGGGGCGGGAAACACCGGGGAGCTGTTTTTT. Its protein is CASSLTPGQGAGNTGELFF.

This clonotype has a count of ten or more. The J gene is TRBJ2-3, the V gene TRBV6-5; 10 nucleotides line up with TRBD2. Losses at the gene ends were 0 bases for V and 3 bases for J; bases not matched to a gene: 0. The CDR3 covers 15 residues. From germline, CDR1 is MNHEY and CDR2 SVGAGI. The CDR3 here is CASSYSGLATDTQYF. The CDR3 DNA reads TGTGCCAGCAGTTACTCGGGACTAGCGACAGATACGCAGTATTTT.